Included here is one T cell receptor (beta chain) sequence, with context. The sample originates from a study of blood T cell repertoires in COVID-19. About the research overall: PBMCs, B-cell-depleted T cells, or T cells provided the cDNA or gDNA that made up the material.

The CDR3 consists of 15 residues. Per the germline V gene, CDR1 is KGHSH and CDR2 is LQKENI. V was pared by 1 base and J by 3 bases, with 4 bases of the junction left unmatched. As handled by the study authors: Nucleated cell number was recorded as an estimate derived from reference gene primer amplification. Only in-frame clones appear in the TCRdb table, and some are missing; sequencing was by immunoSEQ multiplex PCR. That table supplies the V and J calls and clone size; D and trimming were determined from the DNA. This sample yields about 160,000 clones, of which about nine tenths are seen a single time; roughly a sixth belongs to the top ten.

The V call is TRBV18, the J call TRBJ1-2; TRBD1 aligns across 8 bases. This clonotype was sampled from a man in his fifties or sixties with active or convalescent COVID-19. The sequencing input was peripheral blood. CDR3 sequence: CASSPQGQGHYGYTF. In nucleotides, the CDR3 is TGTGCCAGCTCACCACAAGGACAGGGTCACTATGGCTACACCTTC.